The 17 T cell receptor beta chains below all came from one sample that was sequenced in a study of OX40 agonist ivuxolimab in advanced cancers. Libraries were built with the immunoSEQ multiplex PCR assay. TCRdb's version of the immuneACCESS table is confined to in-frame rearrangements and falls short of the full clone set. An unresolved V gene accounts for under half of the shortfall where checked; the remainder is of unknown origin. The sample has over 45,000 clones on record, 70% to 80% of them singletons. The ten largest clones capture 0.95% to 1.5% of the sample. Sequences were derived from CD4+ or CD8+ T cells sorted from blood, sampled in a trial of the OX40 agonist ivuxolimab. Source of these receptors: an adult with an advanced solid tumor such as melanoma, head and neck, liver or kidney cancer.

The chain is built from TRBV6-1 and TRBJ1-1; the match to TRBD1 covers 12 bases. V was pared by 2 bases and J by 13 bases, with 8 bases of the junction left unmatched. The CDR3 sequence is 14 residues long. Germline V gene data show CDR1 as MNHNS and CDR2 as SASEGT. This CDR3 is CASSEPGQGAKGFF. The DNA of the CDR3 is TGTGCCAGCAGTGAACCGGGACAGGGGGCGAAAGGTTTCTTT.

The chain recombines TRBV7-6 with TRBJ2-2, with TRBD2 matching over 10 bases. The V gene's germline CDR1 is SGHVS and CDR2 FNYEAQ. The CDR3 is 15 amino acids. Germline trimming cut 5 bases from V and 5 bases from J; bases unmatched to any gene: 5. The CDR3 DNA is TGTGCCAGCAGCCAACGACTAGCGGGTACCGGGGAGCTGTTTTTT. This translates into CASSQRLAGTGELFF.

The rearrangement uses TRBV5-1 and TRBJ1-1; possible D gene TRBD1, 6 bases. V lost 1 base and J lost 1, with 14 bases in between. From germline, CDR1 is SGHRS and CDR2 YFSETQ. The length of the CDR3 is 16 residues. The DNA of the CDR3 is TGCGCCAGCAGCTTGAGGGGGTGGAAGGCGAACACTGAAGCTTTCTTT. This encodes CASSLRGWKANTEAFF.

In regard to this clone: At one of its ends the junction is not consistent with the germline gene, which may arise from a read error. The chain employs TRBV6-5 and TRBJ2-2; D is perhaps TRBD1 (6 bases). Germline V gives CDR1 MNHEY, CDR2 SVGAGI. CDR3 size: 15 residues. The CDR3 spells CAISVHRAMTGELFF. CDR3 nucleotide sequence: TGTGCCATCAGTGTTCACAGGGCTATGACCGGGGAGCTGTTTTTT.

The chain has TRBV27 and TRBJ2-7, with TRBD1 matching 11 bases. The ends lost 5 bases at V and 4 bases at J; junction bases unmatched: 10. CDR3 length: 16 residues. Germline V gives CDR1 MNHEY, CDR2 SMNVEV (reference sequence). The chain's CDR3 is CASSTPRTGGSYEQYF. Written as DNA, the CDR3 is TGTGCCAGCAGTACCCCGAGGACAGGGGGCAGTTACGAGCAGTACTTC.

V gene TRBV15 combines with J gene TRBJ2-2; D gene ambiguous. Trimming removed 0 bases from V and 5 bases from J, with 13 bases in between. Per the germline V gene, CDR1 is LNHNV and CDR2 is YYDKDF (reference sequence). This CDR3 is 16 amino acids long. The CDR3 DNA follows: TGTGCCACCAGCAGAGATCTCCACGTAGGGACCGGGGAGCTGTTTTTT. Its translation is CATSRDLHVGTGELFF.

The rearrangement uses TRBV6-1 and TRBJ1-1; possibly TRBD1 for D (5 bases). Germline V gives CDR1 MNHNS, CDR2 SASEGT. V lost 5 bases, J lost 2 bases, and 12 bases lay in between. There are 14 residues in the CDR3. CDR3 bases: TGTGCCAGCAGTATGACAGACTTTAACACTGAAGCTTTCTTT. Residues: CASSMTDFNTEAFF.

The CDR3 is CASSRSGRYNEQFF. CDR3 DNA sequence: TGTGCCAGCAGCAGGAGTGGCAGATACAATGAGCAGTTCTTC. V usage is TRBV7-2 and J usage is TRBJ2-1, with unresolved D. This CDR3 region has 14 residues. Trimming took 5 bases from V and 4 from J, leaving 12 bases between them. Germline V gene data show CDR1 as SGHTA and CDR2 as FQGNSA.

The DNA for the CDR3 is TGTGCCAGCAGCACAGGACTCCTTGAACCCCTCCACTTT. Its protein is CASSTGLLEPLHF. V and J are TRBV11-1 and TRBJ1-6, with D possibly matching TRBD1 (5 bases). This CDR3 has 13 residues. V was clipped by 5 bases and J by 12 bases, with 14 bases between them. Germline V gives CDR1 SGHAT, CDR2 FQDESV (reference sequence).

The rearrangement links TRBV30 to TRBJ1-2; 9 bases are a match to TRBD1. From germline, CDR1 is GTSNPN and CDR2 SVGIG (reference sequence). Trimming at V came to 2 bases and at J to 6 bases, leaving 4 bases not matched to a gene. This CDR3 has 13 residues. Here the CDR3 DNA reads TGTGCCTGGAGTCGGGACAGGGCGAATGGCTACACCTTC. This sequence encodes CAWSRDRANGYTF.

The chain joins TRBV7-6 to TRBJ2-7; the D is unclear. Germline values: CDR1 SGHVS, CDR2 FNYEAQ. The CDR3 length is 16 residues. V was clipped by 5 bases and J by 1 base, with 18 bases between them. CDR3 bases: TGTGCCAGCAGCGCACTCGGATTACCGAGGTCCTACGAGCAGTACTTC. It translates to CASSALGLPRSYEQYF.

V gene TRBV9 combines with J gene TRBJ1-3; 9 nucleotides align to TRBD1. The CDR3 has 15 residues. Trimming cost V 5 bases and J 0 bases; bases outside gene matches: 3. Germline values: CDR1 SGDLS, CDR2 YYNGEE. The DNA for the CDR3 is TGTGCCAGCAGTATACAGGGGGCCTCTGGAAACACCATATATTTT. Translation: CASSIQGASGNTIYF.

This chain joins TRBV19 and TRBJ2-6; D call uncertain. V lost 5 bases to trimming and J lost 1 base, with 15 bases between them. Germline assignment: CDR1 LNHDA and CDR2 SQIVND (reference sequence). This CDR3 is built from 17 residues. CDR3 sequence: CASSVVGLGSGANVLTF. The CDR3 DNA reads TGTGCCAGTAGTGTGGTCGGATTAGGGTCTGGGGCCAACGTCCTGACTTTC.

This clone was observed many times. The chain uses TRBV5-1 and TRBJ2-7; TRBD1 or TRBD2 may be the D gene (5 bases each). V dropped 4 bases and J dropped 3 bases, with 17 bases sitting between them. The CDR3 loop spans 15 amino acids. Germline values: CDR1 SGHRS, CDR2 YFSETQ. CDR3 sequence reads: CASSPGQEGVYEQYF. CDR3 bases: TGCGCCAGCAGCCCGGGGCAGGAAGGGGTCTACGAGCAGTACTTC.

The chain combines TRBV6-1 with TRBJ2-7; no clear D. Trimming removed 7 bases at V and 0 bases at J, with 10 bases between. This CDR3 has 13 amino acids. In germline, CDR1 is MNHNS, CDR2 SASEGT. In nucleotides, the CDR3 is TGTGCCAGCAAGCAGCGCTCCTCCTACGAGCAGTACTTC. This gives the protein CASKQRSSYEQYF.

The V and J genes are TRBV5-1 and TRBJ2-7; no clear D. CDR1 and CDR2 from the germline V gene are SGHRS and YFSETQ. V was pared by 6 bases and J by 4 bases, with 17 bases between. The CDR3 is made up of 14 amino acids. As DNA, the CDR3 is TGCGCCAGCAAGAGAACGGTGGAAATTTACGAGCAGTACTTC. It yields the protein CASKRTVEIYEQYF. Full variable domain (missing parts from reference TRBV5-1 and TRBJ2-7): KAGVTQTPRYLIKTRGQQVTLSCSPISGHRSVSWYQQTPGQGLQFLFEYFSETQRNKGNFPGRFSGRQFSNSRSEMNVSTLELGDSALYLCASKRTVEIYEQYFGPGTRLTVT.

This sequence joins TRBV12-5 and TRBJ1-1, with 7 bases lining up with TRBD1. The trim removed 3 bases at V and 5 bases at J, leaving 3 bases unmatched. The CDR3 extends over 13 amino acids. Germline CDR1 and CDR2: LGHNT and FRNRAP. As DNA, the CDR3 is TGTGCTAGTGGTTTAAAACAGGGGACTGAAGCTTTCTTT. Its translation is CASGLKQGTEAFF.